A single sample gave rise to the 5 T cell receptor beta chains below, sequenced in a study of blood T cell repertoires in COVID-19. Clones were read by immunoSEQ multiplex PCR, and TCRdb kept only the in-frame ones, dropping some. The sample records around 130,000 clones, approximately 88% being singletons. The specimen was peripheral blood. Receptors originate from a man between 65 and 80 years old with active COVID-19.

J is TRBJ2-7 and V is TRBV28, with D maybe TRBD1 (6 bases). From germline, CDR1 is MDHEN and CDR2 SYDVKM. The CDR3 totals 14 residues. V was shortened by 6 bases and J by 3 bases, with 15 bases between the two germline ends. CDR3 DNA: TGTGCCAGCAGAGGGCAGGGGAGTCTCTACGAGCAGTACTTC. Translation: CASRGQGSLYEQYF.

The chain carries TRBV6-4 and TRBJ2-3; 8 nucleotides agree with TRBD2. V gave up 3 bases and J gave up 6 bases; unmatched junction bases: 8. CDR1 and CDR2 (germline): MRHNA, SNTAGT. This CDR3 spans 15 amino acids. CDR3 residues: CASSENPGLEDTQYF. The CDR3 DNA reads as TGTGCCAGCAGTGAAAATCCGGGACTAGAGGATACGCAGTATTTT.

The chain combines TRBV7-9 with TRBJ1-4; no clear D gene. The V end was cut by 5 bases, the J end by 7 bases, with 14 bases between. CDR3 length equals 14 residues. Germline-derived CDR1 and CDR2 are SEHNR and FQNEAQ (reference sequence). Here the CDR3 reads CASSPGRSGEKLFF. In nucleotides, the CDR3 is TGTGCCAGCAGCCCGGGGAGGTCAGGTGAAAAACTGTTTTTT.

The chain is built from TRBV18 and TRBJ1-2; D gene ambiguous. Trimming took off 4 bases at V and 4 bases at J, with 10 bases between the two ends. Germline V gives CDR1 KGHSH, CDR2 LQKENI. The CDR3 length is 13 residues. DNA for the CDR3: TGTGCCAGCTCACGCCCTTTTAGCTATGGCTACACCTTC. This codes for CASSRPFSYGYTF.

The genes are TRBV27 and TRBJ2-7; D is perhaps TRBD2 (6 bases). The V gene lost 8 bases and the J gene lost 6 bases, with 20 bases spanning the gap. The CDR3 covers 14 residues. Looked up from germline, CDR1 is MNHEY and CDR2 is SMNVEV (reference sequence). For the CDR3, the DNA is TGTGCCAGCGGTGTTGATAGCGGCGGGTCCGAGCAGTACTTC. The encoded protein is CASGVDSGGSEQYF.